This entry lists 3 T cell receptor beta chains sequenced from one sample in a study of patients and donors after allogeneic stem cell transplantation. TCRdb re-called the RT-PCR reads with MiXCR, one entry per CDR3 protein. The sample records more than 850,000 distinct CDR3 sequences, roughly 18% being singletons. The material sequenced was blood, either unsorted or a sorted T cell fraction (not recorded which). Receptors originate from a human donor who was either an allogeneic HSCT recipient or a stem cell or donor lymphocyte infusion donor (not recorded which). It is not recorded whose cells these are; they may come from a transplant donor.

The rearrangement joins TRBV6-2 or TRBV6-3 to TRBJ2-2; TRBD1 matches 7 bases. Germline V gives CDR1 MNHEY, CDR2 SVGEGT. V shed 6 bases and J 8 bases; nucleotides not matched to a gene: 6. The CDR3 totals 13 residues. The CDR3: CASRWTGIGELFF. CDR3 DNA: TGTGCCAGCAGATGGACAGGTATAGGGGAGCTGTTTTTT.

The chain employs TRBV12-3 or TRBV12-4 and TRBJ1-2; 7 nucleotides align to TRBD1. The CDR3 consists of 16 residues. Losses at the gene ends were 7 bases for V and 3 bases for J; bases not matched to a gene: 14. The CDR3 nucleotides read TGTGCCAGCATCGCGACAGGGTATCCCTCCCACTATGGCTACACCTTC. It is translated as CASIATGYPSHYGYTF.

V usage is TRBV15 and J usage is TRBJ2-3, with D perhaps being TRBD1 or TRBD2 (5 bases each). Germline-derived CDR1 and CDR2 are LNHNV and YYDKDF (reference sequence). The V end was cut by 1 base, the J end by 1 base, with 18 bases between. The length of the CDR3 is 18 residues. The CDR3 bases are TGTGCCACCAGCAGAGGGGGGAATCCTCTGCGGGGCACAGATACGCAGTATTTT. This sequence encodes CATSRGGNPLRGTDTQYF.